This TCR beta chain was profiled in a study of blood T cell repertoires in COVID-19. Overall study: Acute and convalescent COVID-19 samples came from the United States, Italy and Spain. The analysed material was cDNA or gDNA that came from T cells, B-cell-depleted T cells, or PBMCs.

Authors' data handling: Estimated nucleated cell counts came from reference gene primer amplification. Only in-frame clones appear in the TCRdb table, and some are missing; sequencing was by immunoSEQ multiplex PCR. V and J calls and clone size are copied from that table; D and trimming were computed from the DNA. Among around 42,000 clones listed, 88% were seen once. The CDR3 spans 15 residues. Trimming shortened V by 3 bases and J by 3 bases, and 12 bases separated the two germline ends. In germline, CDR1 is MDHEN, CDR2 SYDVKM. J is TRBJ1-3 and V is TRBV28; D remains ambiguous. The origin of this receptor is a human donor in a cohort sampled during active COVID-19. The specimen was peripheral blood. The chain's CDR3 is CASSLRLVYGNTIYF. As DNA, the CDR3 is TGTGCCAGCAGTTTGCGGCTCGTGTATGGAAACACCATATATTTT.